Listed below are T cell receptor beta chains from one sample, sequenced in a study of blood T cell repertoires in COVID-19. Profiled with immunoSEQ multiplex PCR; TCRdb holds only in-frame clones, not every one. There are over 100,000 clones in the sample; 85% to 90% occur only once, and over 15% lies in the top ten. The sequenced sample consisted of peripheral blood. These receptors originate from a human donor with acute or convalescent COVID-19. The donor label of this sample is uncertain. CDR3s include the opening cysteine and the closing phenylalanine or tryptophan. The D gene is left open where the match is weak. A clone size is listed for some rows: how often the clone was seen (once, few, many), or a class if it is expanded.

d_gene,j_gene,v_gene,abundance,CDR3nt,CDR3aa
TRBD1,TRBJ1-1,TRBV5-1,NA,TGCGCCAGCAGCTTGGGGACAGGGGTAATTTCTGAAGCTTTCTTT,CASSLGTGVISEAFF
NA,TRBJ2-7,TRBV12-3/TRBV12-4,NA,TGTGCCAGCAGCCGCGACTCCTACGAGCAGTACTTC,CASSRDSYEQYF
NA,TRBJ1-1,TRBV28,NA,TGTGCCAGCAGTTTAAGTGCAGGGCGCACTGAAGCTTTCTTT,CASSLSAGRTEAFF
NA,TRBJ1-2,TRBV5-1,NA,TGCGCCAGCAGCTTGGGGGGGCGCGACTATGGCTACACCTTC,CASSLGGRDYGYTF
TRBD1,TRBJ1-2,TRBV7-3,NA,TGTGCCAGCAGCCAGGGACAGAACTATGGCTACACCTTC,CASSQGQNYGYTF
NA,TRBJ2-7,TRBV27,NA,TGTGCCAGCAGTTTACGCGCCGGCTACGAGCAGTACTTC,CASSLRAGYEQYF
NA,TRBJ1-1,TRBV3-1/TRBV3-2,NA,TGTGCCAGCAGCCCCCACGGGGTAAGAGAAGCTTTCTTT,CASSPHGVREAFF
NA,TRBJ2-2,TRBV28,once,TGTGCCAGCAGTTCCCGGCCGCCGGGTTCGGCCGGGGAGCTGTTTTTT,CASSSRPPGSAGELFF
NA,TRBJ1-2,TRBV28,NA,TGTGCCATCGATATAACGGGAGGCTACACCTTC,CAIDITGGYTF
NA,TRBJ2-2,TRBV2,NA,TGTGCCAGCAGGAACTCGAACACCGGGGAGCTGTTTTTT,CASRNSNTGELFF
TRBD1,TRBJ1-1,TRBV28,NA,TGTGCCAGCAGTTTAACTGACAGGGTGAACACTGAAGCTTTCTTT,CASSLTDRVNTEAFF
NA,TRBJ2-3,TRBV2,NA,TGTGCCAGCAGCGTGCGTGCGGGGGCATCAGATACGCAGTATTTT,CASSVRAGASDTQYF
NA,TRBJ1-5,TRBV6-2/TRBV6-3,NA,TGTGCCAGCAGTTACTCTTTCCGGGGGGGTCAGCCCCAGCATTTT,CASSYSFRGGQPQHF
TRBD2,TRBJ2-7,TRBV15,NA,TGTGCCACCAGCAGTCCCGGGACTAGCGGCTACGAGCAGTACTTC,CATSSPGTSGYEQYF
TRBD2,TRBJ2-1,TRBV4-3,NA,TGCGCCAGCAGCCAGGGACTAGCGGACAATGAGCAGTTCTTC,CASSQGLADNEQFF
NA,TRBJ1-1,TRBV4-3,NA,TGCGCCAGCAGCCAAGTGTCAGGTTACACTGAAGCTTTCTTT,CASSQVSGYTEAFF
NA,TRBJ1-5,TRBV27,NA,TGTGCCAGCAGCCCAGCCCGGACAGACGGCCTTCCCAATCAGCCCCAGCATTTT,CASSPARTDGLPNQPQHF